This T cell receptor (beta chain) was captured by sequencing in a study of cytomegalovirus exposure and HLA in healthy donors. This clone has just a few counts. Its specificity is not known. It was with 60 Vbeta and 13 Jbeta primers that the PCR ran. Only in-frame clones appear in the TCRdb table, and some are missing; sequencing was by immunoSEQ multiplex PCR. The table shows 95,000 to 150,000 clones, with about 10% occurring only once. CDR1 is SGHRS, CDR2 YFSETQ, per germline. The CDR3 is 15 amino acids. Trimming took off 5 bases at V and 4 bases at J, with 18 bases between the two ends. Points from the study as a whole: Highly shared sequence variants in one cluster were likely a sequencing artifact. Researchers reported from a later analysis that most CMV-associated TCR beta chains appeared HLA-restricted.

The sample taken for sequencing was PBMCs. The chain employs TRBV5-1 and TRBJ2-5; a weak D match, TRBD1 (6 bases). The receptor comes from a woman between 18 and 29 years old in good health and CMV-seropositive. CDR3: CASRKAGEMGETQYF. The CDR3 DNA reads as TGCGCCAGCAGGAAGGCAGGGGAAATGGGAGAGACCCAGTACTTC.